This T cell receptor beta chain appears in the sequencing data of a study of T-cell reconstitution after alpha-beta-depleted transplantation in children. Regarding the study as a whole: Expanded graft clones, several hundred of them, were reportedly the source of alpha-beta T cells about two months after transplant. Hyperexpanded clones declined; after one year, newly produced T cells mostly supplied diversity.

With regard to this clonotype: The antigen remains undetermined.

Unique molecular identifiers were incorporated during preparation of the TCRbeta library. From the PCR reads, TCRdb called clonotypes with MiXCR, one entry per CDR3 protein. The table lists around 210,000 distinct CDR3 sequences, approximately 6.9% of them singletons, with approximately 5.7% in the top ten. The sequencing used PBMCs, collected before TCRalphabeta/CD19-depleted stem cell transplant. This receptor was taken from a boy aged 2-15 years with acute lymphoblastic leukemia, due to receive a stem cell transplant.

The CDR3 spells CASSSLMTRTGLETQYF. CDR3 bases: TGTGCCAGCAGTTCACTAATGACAAGGACAGGGCTAGAGACCCAGTACTTC. The chain recombines TRBV27 with TRBJ2-5; 8 bases line up with TRBD1. From germline, CDR1 is MNHEY and CDR2 SMNVEV (reference sequence). Losses at the gene ends were 4 bases for V and 4 bases for J; bases not matched to a gene: 14. CDR3 length equals 17 residues.